These T cell receptor beta chains were read from a single sample in a study of T-cell reconstitution after alpha-beta-depleted transplantation in children. TCRdb reanalysed the PCR reads using MiXCR and keeps one entry per CDR3 protein. The sample holds around 300,000 distinct CDR3 sequences; under 14% are singletons and the top ten take roughly a quarter. Sequencing used peripheral blood, obtained 180 days after TCRalphabeta/CD19-depleted stem cell transplant. All receptors come from a male patient between 2 and 10 years old who had a stem cell transplant for chronic granulomatous disease, so the T cells may come from the graft donor. Both conserved end residues are part of each CDR3.

V	J	length	CDR3
TRBV5-1	TRBJ1-5	15	CASSLSAGSNQPQHF
TRBV28	TRBJ1-1	15	CASSLWRGANTEAFF
TRBV5-1	TRBJ1-2	13	CASSDQGWYGYTF
TRBV20-1	TRBJ2-7	17	CSAVGFKGQGRTNEQYF
TRBV5-6	TRBJ2-3	16	CASSPSVRGATDTQYF
TRBV12-3/TRBV12-4	TRBJ2-5	16	CASTHSTSGLQETQYF
TRBV2	TRBJ2-7	14	CASSVGPKRDEQYF
TRBV10-1	TRBJ2-3	13	CASREDFADTQYF
TRBV12-3/TRBV12-4	TRBJ2-1	12	CASSPNNNEQFF
TRBV9	TRBJ1-2	13	CASSRGQGKGYTF
TRBV5-1	TRBJ1-1	14	CASSHGTGNTEAFF
TRBV25-1	TRBJ2-6	16	CASSKQTLPGANVLTF
TRBV12-3/TRBV12-4	TRBJ1-6	14	CASSLWGGNSPLHF
TRBV7-2	TRBJ1-6	16	CASSQKQGWRDSPLHF
TRBV12-3/TRBV12-4	TRBJ2-2	13	CASSFARTGELFF
TRBV20-1	TRBJ2-1	15	CSATASASSYNEQFF